The sequence of this TCR beta chain was determined in a study of shared clonotypes between healthy human individuals. The study's findings and limits: What rarefaction showed was incomplete sorted-subset sequencing despite large depth.

Of note for this clone: What it binds is unknown.

CDR1 and CDR2 from the germline V gene are MNHNS and SASEGT. This CDR3 contains 13 residues. V shed 7 bases and J shed 5 bases, with 15 bases lying between them. Sequenced by immunoSEQ multiplex PCR; TCRdb stores in-frame clones only, minus some. This sample carries roughly 1,800,000 clones, approximately 94% of them seen once, and the ten largest clones take 1.2%. Naive CD8 cells comprised CD45RO-negative, CCR7-positively selected cells, excluding terminally differentiated effector memory CD45RA+ cells. The rearrangement joins TRBV6-1 to TRBJ2-7; D call uncertain. Input material: naive CD8+ T cells sorted from blood. This receptor was taken from a man younger than 35 in good health. The CDR3 loop is CASTYYAGNEQYF. CDR3 nucleotides: TGTGCCAGCACCTACTACGCAGGCAACGAGCAGTACTTC.